This TCR beta chain stems from a study of cytomegalovirus exposure and HLA in healthy donors. With 60 Vbeta and 13 Jbeta primers, the PCR was carried out. Measured with immunoSEQ multiplex PCR; TCRdb has only the in-frame clones, and not every one. The sample holds around 100,000 clones. V lost 7 bases, J lost 2 bases, and 1 base stayed unmatched. This CDR3 region has 16 residues. CDR1 SNHLY and CDR2 FYNNEI come from the germline V gene. The origin of this receptor is a woman between 25 and 40 years old in good health and CMV-seronegative. Sequencing was carried out using PBMCs. The V gene is TRBV2, the J gene TRBJ2-6; 14 bases fit TRBD2. CDR3 sequence (DNA): TGTGCCAGCACGGGACTAGCGGGAGCTGGGGCCAACGTCCTGACTTTC. Protein: CASTGLAGAGANVLTF. The entire variable domain, with the rest obtained from reference TRBV2 and TRBJ2-6, is as follows: EPEVTQTPSHQVTQMGQEVILRCVPISNHLYFYWYRQILGQKVEFLVSFYNNEISEKSEIFDDQFSVERPDGSNFTLKIRSTKLEDSAMYFCASTGLAGAGANVLTFGAGSRLTVL.